Described below is a single T cell receptor (beta chain) sequence and its context. Its antigen remains unidentified. Unexposed donor CD4+ T cells date from 2011-2018, before the COVID-19 pandemic. The cells were cultured for 10 days before CD4+ T cells were isolated. The data were obtained in a study of CD4 T cells in relation to SARS-CoV-2 and coronaviruses. At the level of the study: No peptide or an HIV-1 Nef peptide pool served as negative control. General study findings and limits: Approximately 65% of donors had memory CD4+ clonotypes crossrecognizing SARS-CoV-2 and common cold coronavirus spike. The cross-reactivity analysis covered only spike protein, not other viral proteins.

Assay: immunoSEQ multiplex PCR; the TCRdb copy retains only in-frame clones and omits some. The table has some 20,000 clones, about 80% seen once. Sequencing was done on a sample of CD4+ T cells from PBMCs, cultured in vitro. The clonotype originates from a human donor in good health.

In DNA, the CDR3 is TGTGCCTGGAGTGTAGGCAGGGTACGCAATGAGCAGTTCTTC. The encoded protein is CAWSVGRVRNEQFF. The genes are TRBV30 and TRBJ2-1; tentative D call: TRBD1 (5 bases). Trimming took 0 bases from V and 6 from J, leaving 12 bases between them. Per the germline V gene, CDR1 is GTSNPN and CDR2 is SVGIG (reference sequence). CDR3 length: 14 amino acids.